The clone carrying this TCR beta chain was seen many times. Germline CDR1 reads MNHEY; CDR2 reads SMNVEV (reference sequence). J was trimmed by 6 bases and V by 6 bases; bases with no gene match: 12. This CDR3 has 15 residues. The data derive from a study of molecular identifiers for immune sequencing clone quantification. TCRdb fed the PCR reads into MiXCR, producing one record per CDR3 protein. The profile shows just under 650,000 distinct CDR3 sequences, less than 20% of them singletons. This receptor was identified in a human donor in good health. Some libraries in this study had Jurkat cell RNA spiked in. The V gene is TRBV27, the J gene TRBJ2-3; 7 bases fit TRBD2. The sequenced material came from naive CD8+ T cells from blood, with Jurkat cell RNA spiked in. The subset was: FACS-sorted CD8+CD4-CCR7+CD45RA+ naive T cells. In DNA, the CDR3 is TGTGCCAGCAGAGAAACTAGAGGACTAGGTGATACGCAGTATTTT. It yields the protein CASRETRGLGDTQYF.